This T cell receptor (beta chain) appears in the sequencing data of a study of cytomegalovirus exposure and HLA in healthy donors. It was with 60 Vbeta and 13 Jbeta primers that the PCR ran. Here immunoSEQ multiplex PCR was the method, and the copy in TCRdb shows in-frame clones only, minus some. This sample has 190,000 or so clones, with 75% to 90% found just once. Germline V CDR1 and CDR2: SQVTM, ANQGSEA. CDR3 length: 12 amino acids. The chain combines TRBV29-1 with TRBJ2-5, with TRBD1 matching over 7 bases. TRBJ2-7 explains the end of the DNA better; the J call may be wrong. The sequence was collected from a man in his forties or fifties in good health and CMV-seronegative. Material for sequencing was PBMCs. CDR3 amino acids: CSVSGTAYEQYF. Here the CDR3 DNA reads TGCAGCGTTTCCGGGACAGCGTACGAGCAGTACTTC.